This record covers a single TCR beta chain. Its antigen is not identified. Germline CDR1 and CDR2: LNHDA and SQIVND (reference sequence). This CDR3 has 14 residues. V shed 3 bases and J shed 5 bases, with 13 bases lying between them. The data originate from a study of T cell responses to AZD1222 COVID-19 vaccine. Findings and limits, study-wide: When two AZD1222 doses had been given, Spike-specific TCR breadth and depth rose.

Assay: immunoSEQ multiplex PCR; the TCRdb copy retains only in-frame clones and omits some. In the table there are approximately 100,000 clones, 90% to 95% of which are singletons. The origin of this receptor is an adult in good health. The sample consisted of peripheral blood, taken on day 0 of AZD1222 vaccination. The chain uses TRBV19 and TRBJ1-2; D may be TRBD1 (6 bases). The CDR3 here is CASSMPGAGYGYTF. CDR3 nucleotide sequence: TGTGCCAGTAGTATGCCGGGGGCGGGGTATGGCTACACCTTC.